Below, 21 T cell receptor beta chains from the same sample are listed, as sequenced in a study of cytomegalovirus exposure and HLA in healthy donors. Both 60 Vbeta primers and 13 Jbeta primers went into the PCR. Data came from immunoSEQ multiplex PCR; TCRdb stores just in-frame clones and leaves some out. In the table there are about 160,000 clones, roughly 80% of which are singletons. Sequencing input: PBMCs. These receptor sequences come from a woman younger than 30 in good health and CMV-seronegative.

This CDR3 is CAISDSVNTEAFF. The CDR3 DNA sequence: TGTGCCATCAGTGACAGTGTGAACACTGAAGCTTTCTTT. The rearrangement uses TRBV10-3 and TRBJ1-1, with D unresolved. V was clipped by 3 bases and J by 0 bases, with 5 bases between them. Germline V gene sequence: CDR1 ENHRY, CDR2 SYGVKD. This CDR3 is 13 amino acids long.

V and J are TRBV19 and TRBJ2-1, with 7 positions matching TRBD2. Germline-derived CDR1 and CDR2 are LNHDA and SQIVND (reference sequence). Trimming at V came to 1 base and at J to 7 bases, leaving 4 bases not matched to a gene. The CDR3 runs 14 residues. CDR3 in amino acids: CASSIGLARNEQFF. CDR3 nucleotides: TGTGCCAGTAGTATAGGACTAGCCAGAAATGAGCAGTTCTTC.

The chain is built from TRBV5-4 and TRBJ2-7; 7 bases align to TRBD1. CDR3 length equals 15 residues. J lost 0 bases, V lost 5 bases, and 8 bases had no gene match. Germline V gene data show CDR1 as SGHNT and CDR2 as YYREEE (reference sequence). This CDR3 reads CASRRGQAASYEQYF. Written as DNA, the CDR3 is TGTGCCAGCAGGCGTGGACAGGCGGCCTCCTACGAGCAGTACTTC.

CDR3 sequence reads: CASRAPGQGIWEKLFF. CDR3 in DNA: TGTGCCAGCAGAGCTCCGGGACAGGGGATTTGGGAAAAACTGTTTTTT. This chain uses TRBV28 with TRBJ1-4; 10 nucleotides align to TRBD1. The CDR3 spans 16 residues. Germline values: CDR1 MDHEN, CDR2 SYDVKM. V shed 6 bases and J 8 bases; nucleotides not matched to a gene: 12. The full variable domain, rest sourced from reference TRBV28 and TRBJ1-4, is DVKVTQSSRYLVKRTGEKVFLECVQDMDHENMFWYRQDPGLGLRLIYFSYDVKMKEKGDIPEGYSVSREKKERFSLILESASTNQTSMYLCASRAPGQGIWEKLFFGSGTQLSVL.

The rearrangement links TRBV19 to TRBJ2-7, with TRBD1 matching over 10 bases. This CDR3 has 15 residues. V was pared by 4 bases and J by 2 bases, with 5 bases of the junction left unmatched. The germline CDR1 and CDR2 sequences are LNHDA and SQIVND (reference sequence). The CDR3 reads CASSRGTGETYEQYF. As DNA, the CDR3 is TGTGCCAGTAGTAGGGGGACAGGGGAGACCTACGAGCAGTACTTC.

The chain employs TRBV28 and TRBJ1-1; D not resolved. This CDR3 comprises 17 residues. Germline V gene sequence: CDR1 MDHEN, CDR2 SYDVKM. V was trimmed by 1 base and J by 1 base, leaving 16 bases between them. The CDR3 is CASSLYLSYGENTEAFF. CDR3 coding DNA: TGTGCCAGCAGTTTATATCTCAGTTACGGAGAGAACACTGAAGCTTTCTTT.

The V gene is TRBV7-8, the J gene TRBJ2-3, with TRBD2 identical over 12 bases. Germline lookup yields CDR1 SGHVS and CDR2 FQNEAQ. Germline trimming cut 1 base from V and 6 bases from J; bases unmatched to any gene: 11. The CDR3 runs to 18 residues. CDR3 sequence: CASSLVLAGGNQGDTQYF. Written as DNA, the CDR3 is TGTGCCAGCAGCTTAGTGCTAGCGGGAGGGAACCAGGGGGATACGCAGTATTTT.

The chain employs TRBV6-1 and TRBJ2-3; D may be TRBD1 (6 bases). This CDR3 is 14 amino acids long. V was clipped by 7 bases and J by 3 bases, with 14 bases between them. Germline lookup yields CDR1 MNHNS and CDR2 SASEGT. CDR3 nucleotide sequence: TGTGCCAGCAATCAGGGGCAGGAAACAGATACGCAGTATTTT. Translated, it gives CASNQGQETDTQYF.

The chain joins TRBV30 to TRBJ1-2; TRBD1 agrees at 9 bases. Trimming took 4 bases from V and 5 from J; bases not matched to a gene: 8. In germline, CDR1 is GTSNPN, CDR2 SVGIG (reference sequence). The CDR3 consists of 14 residues. CDR3 protein: CAWTFEQGAYGYTF. For the CDR3, the DNA is TGTGCCTGGACGTTCGAACAGGGGGCATATGGCTACACCTTC. The full variable domain, its missing parts supplied by reference TRBV30 and TRBJ1-2, is SQTIHQWPATLVQPVGSPLSLECTVEGTSNPNLYWYRQAAGRGLQLLFYSVGIGQISSEVPQNLSASRPQDRQFILSSKKLLLSDSGFYLCAWTFEQGAYGYTFGSGTRLTVV.

The chain employs TRBV4-2 and TRBJ2-5; 10 bases map to TRBD2. Germline values: CDR1 LGHNA, CDR2 YNFKEQ. Trimming took 1 base from V and 5 from J; bases not matched to a gene: 10. There are 17 residues in the CDR3. The CDR3 is CASSQGATSGLGETQYF. DNA for the CDR3: TGTGCCAGCAGCCAAGGGGCGACTAGCGGGCTTGGGGAGACCCAGTACTTC.

The chain employs TRBV5-5 and TRBJ2-1, with D tentatively TRBD2 (6 bases). Germline values: CDR1 SGHKS, CDR2 YYEKEE (reference sequence). The CDR3 is 14 residues long. V was pared by 4 bases and J by 9 bases, with 17 bases between. The CDR3 DNA reads as TGTGCCAGCAGCGCTGGTGTCGGAGGGCTTGAGCAGTTCTTC. Translated: CASSAGVGGLEQFF.

This rearrangement joins TRBV11-2 to TRBJ1-2, with TRBD1 identical over 10 bases. The germline V gene has CDR1 SGHAT and CDR2 FQNNGV. Trimming cost V 4 bases and J 2 bases; bases outside gene matches: 13. There are 18 residues in the CDR3. The CDR3 nucleotides read TGTGCCAGCAGCTCGCAACTTCTTGACAGGGGGCGAAACTATGGCTACACCTTC. It yields the protein CASSSQLLDRGRNYGYTF.

The chain has TRBV28 and TRBJ2-2; 10 bases align to TRBD2. Germline trimming cut 2 bases from V and 2 bases from J; bases unmatched to any gene: 2. Germline V gene lookup returns CDR1 MDHEN and CDR2 SYDVKM. The length of the CDR3 is 16 residues. The CDR3 spells CASSLSGRANTGELFF. The CDR3 DNA reads as TGTGCCAGCAGTTTAAGCGGGAGGGCCAACACCGGGGAGCTGTTTTTT.

The rearrangement links TRBV6-5 to TRBJ2-7; a weak D match, TRBD1 (6 bases). V was trimmed by 0 bases and J by 10 bases, leaving 7 bases between them. Germline V gives CDR1 MNHEY, CDR2 SVGAGI. CDR3 size: 11 residues. CDR3 in amino acids: CASSYSGHQYF. CDR3 in DNA: TGTGCCAGCAGTTACTCGGGACATCAGTACTTC.

The gene calls are TRBV15 and TRBJ2-5; D unclear. The CDR3 is made up of 14 amino acids. V gave up 2 bases and J gave up 2 bases, with 9 bases separating them. CDR1 and CDR2 (germline): LNHNV, YYDKDF (reference sequence). CDR3 sequence (DNA): TGTGCCACCAGCAGAATCGAGCAACAAGAGACCCAGTACTTC. Translated: CATSRIEQQETQYF.

The chain joins TRBV5-1 to TRBJ2-3; 16 positions agree with TRBD2. The CDR3 spans 19 residues. Looked up from germline, CDR1 is SGHRS and CDR2 is YFSETQ. V was clipped by 1 base and J by 5 bases; unmatched bases: 10. In DNA form, the CDR3 reads TGCGCCAGCAGCTTGAGGGGACTAGCGGGAGGGTCAGCCGGAGATACGCAGTATTTT. Protein: CASSLRGLAGGSAGDTQYF.

This clone was counted only a few times. This chain links TRBV27 with TRBJ1-2, with D tentatively TRBD1 (6 bases). CDR1 is MNHEY and CDR2 is SMNVEV in the germline V gene (reference sequence). V dropped 4 bases and J dropped 4 bases, with 10 bases sitting between them. CDR3 size: 13 residues. The CDR3 sequence: CASSSRDIYGYTF. For the CDR3, the DNA is TGTGCCAGCAGTTCCCGGGACATCTATGGCTACACCTTC.

The chain joins TRBV5-8 to TRBJ2-3, with a tentative D call TRBD2 (6 bases). The CDR3 consists of 17 residues. Trimming left V 4 bases short and J 4 bases short, with 22 bases between. Germline CDR1 and CDR2: SGHTS and YDEGEE. CDR3 bases: TGTGCCAGCAGCCTTGACCGCGGGCCGGGGGACCCAGATACGCAGTATTTT. It yields the protein CASSLDRGPGDPDTQYF.

This rearrangement joins TRBV12-5 to TRBJ1-1, with D hard to call. The CDR3 consists of 15 residues. CDR1 and CDR2 (germline): LGHNT, FRNRAP. V gave up 1 base and J gave up 10 bases, with 19 bases separating them. DNA for the CDR3: TGTGCTAGTGGTTTGGCGTCCGGTTTGGGTCGGGGAGCTTTCTTT. Encoded protein: CASGLASGLGRGAFF.

The CDR3 nucleotides are TGTGCCAGCAGCTTTGGCGCAGGGCAGGAGACCCAGTACTTC. Encoded protein: CASSFGAGQETQYF. V and J are TRBV11-2 and TRBJ2-5, with D perhaps TRBD1 (5 bases). The germline V and J ends were trimmed by 3 bases and 5 bases, with 13 bases remaining between them. The CDR3 sequence is 14 residues long. Germline-derived CDR1 and CDR2 are SGHAT and FQNNGV. The full variable domain, in which reference TRBV11-2 and TRBJ2-5 provide the parts outside the CDR3, is EAGVAQSPRYKIIEKRQSVAFWCNPISGHATLYWYQQILGQGPKLLIQFQNNGVVDDSQLPKDRFSAERLKGVDSTLKIQPAKLEDSAVYLCASSFGAGQETQYFGPGTRLLVL.

The V and J genes are TRBV4-3 and TRBJ1-2; maybe TRBD1 (6 bases). This CDR3 has 15 residues. Per the germline V gene, CDR1 is LGHNA and CDR2 is YSLEER. The V end lost 4 bases, the J end lost 5 bases, and 17 bases lay between the germline ends. The CDR3, as DNA: TGCGCCAGCAGCCCGAAGGAGGGAGGGGGATATGGCTACACCTTC. This encodes CASSPKEGGGYGYTF.